This T cell receptor (beta chain) was obtained from a study of cytomegalovirus exposure and HLA in healthy donors (TCRdb year 2017). For the wider study: An earlier analysis of 587 of the donors reported about 250 Gb of sequence data and about 100 million unique TCR beta sequences from 150 million to 200 million T cells. Roughly 300 gigabases of sequencing data and roughly 81 million unique TCR sequences made up an early release that covered approximately 620 HLA-typed donors. Of the roughly 390 genotyped donors, roughly 80% were placed in the genetic ancestry cluster associated with self-reported Caucasian donors. The number of donors typed differed by locus, with about 629-640 for A, B, C, DRB1 and DQB1, over 500 for DQA1, over 600 for DPA1, and 450 to 480 for DPB1. The study aimed to test whether cataloging public T cell receptors could reveal signatures of past pathogen exposure. A later genetic analysis used genome-wide SNP genotypes for about 60% of the roughly 700 donors, treating that subset as a discovery cohort. Using immunosequencing, the study profiled T cell repertoires from 550 to 750 subjects and related those repertoires to cytomegalovirus serostatus. In an earlier analysis of a few hundred of the donors, high-throughput TCR beta sequencing was used to judge whether each TCR beta V gene segment behaved as functional or pseudogenic. To predict cytomegalovirus infection status, the study combined high-throughput TCR immunosequencing, statistical association of individual TCRs with disease status, and machine learning. In the later analysis, no new phenotypic data were used to find candidate immune exposures; instead, reliance was placed on TCR beta sequences and their occurrence across donors. In a later analysis, previously published TCR beta repertoires from more than 500 donors were re-analyzed and high-resolution HLA genotyping was added so that TCR occurrence patterns could be studied. Donor age, sex, ethnicity and CMV serostatus were compiled alongside the repertoire data. Because of strong linkage in the cohort, 4 to 6 DR-DQ haplotypes were treated as single units for association and clustering. Along with the roughly 610-subject first cohort, a separate validation cohort of about 110 different subjects was used. Among some 400 genotyped donors of the cohort, an average of about 240,000 unique TCR beta nucleotide sequences were sequenced per donor, around 20% of them non-productive. Class I and class II HLA loci were covered by the typing at four-digit resolution. All discovery cohort repertoires had been generated on a single sequencing platform. The paper as a whole reports these results and caveats: In a later analysis, 15,000 to 20,000 TCR beta sequences were associated with specific HLA alleles at a false discovery rate of 0.05. Most CMV-associated TCR beta chains appeared to be HLA-restricted in a later analysis, and the HLA associations seemed to be driven largely by CMV exposure. A further reported finding was that TCR beta sequences accurately predicted the HLA-A and HLA-B alleles for most subjects in the first cohort. According to a later analysis, TCR association rates differed among HLA loci, with DRB1 alleles showing the most associated TCRs and HLA-C alleles showing the fewest. Sequencing depth was assumed to be roughly uniform across donors in the presence/absence analyses, though that assumption may not hold. In a later genetic analysis, fewer N-insertions in productive TCRs were reported among donors in an Asian-associated ancestry cluster than the approximately 630-donor mean. In a later genetic analysis, a missense DCLRE1C variant was associated with V-gene and J-gene trimming of TCR beta chains, and the association was replicated in an independent cohort. Correlated functional status among segregating V segments might reflect linkage disequilibrium, but an unknown experimental factor could not be ruled out. Approximately 18 rarely observed V segments, including chromosome 9 orphons, were excluded from the earlier analysis of some 590 of the donors because counts were too low. Across donors, most TCR sequences were observed very rarely, whereas some public TCRs were present in many individuals. HLA typing was unavailable for some donors at each locus, so association tests used only the typed subset. The 87-base-pair reads could not distinguish some IMGT-functional V segments, including TRBV6-2 and TRBV6-3, so those segments were excluded. According to the authors, the approach could potentially be generalized to other disease states and immunological phenotypes. This cohort had only TCR beta chains sequenced, and the lack of alpha or paired-chain data limited which features could be detected. A later analysis reported that several top co-occurrence clusters appeared linked to parvovirus B19, influenza, CMV and Epstein-Barr virus. A few of the identified cytomegalovirus-associated TCR beta chains were confirmed in vitro to be specific for cytomegalovirus antigens. In the study, approximately 150 TCR beta chains were listed as associated with cytomegalovirus. A cluster of highly shared sequence variants was judged likely to represent a technical artifact of the sequencing pipeline. When HLA alleles, especially DR and DQ, strongly co-occurred, attributing TCR associations to individual alleles was difficult. In a later analysis, HLA-associated TCR beta chains were found to be more clonally expanded and to have lower generation probabilities than equally common non-associated chains. The only immune exposure information available for the cohort was CMV serostatus. In both the original and validation cohorts, the classifier was reported to diagnose cytomegalovirus status with high specificity and sensitivity. In an earlier analysis of about 600 of the donors, most TCR beta V segments appeared in productive rearrangements about 87% or about 30% of the time, broadly matching IMGT annotations.

From the cysteine through the phenylalanine, the CDR3 covers 14 amino acids. Only the CDR3 DNA stays, 42 bases, in frame from base 1. Based on the germline V gene (reference sequence), the CDR1 and CDR2 sequences are LNHDA and SQIVND. V gives up 1 base and J gives up 0 bases, and the segment between their germline ends measures 5 bases. This clone was picked up a small number of times. What this receptor recognizes is not known. The input lacks base qualities; no much larger clone sits a single base away. Library construction relied on the immunoSEQ multiplex PCR assay. For the multiplex PCR, a mixture combining 60 forward primers for TCR Vbeta segments and 13 reverse primers for TCR Jbeta segments was used. A multiplex PCR assay on genomic DNA amplified the CDR3 region of rearranged TCR beta genes. The Illumina HiSeq System was used to sequence the amplified TCR beta libraries as 87-base-pair reads. As for the authors' bioinformatics: In a later analysis, some 80 million unique TCR beta chains were counted across the approximately 670 repertoires, and roughly 11 million of these chains were shared by at least two donors. Raw reads were error-corrected and collapsed into unique sequences with a nearest-neighbor algorithm that merged closely related sequences to remove PCR and sequencing errors. V, D and J gene segments were assigned by aligning CDR3 sequences to IMGT reference sequences. For a sequence to be retained, at least a six-nucleotide match to both a V gene segment and a J gene segment was required. A rearrangement was called productive if the CDR3 had no stop codons and remained in frame with V and J, and every other rearrangement was called non-productive. Following IMGT convention, CDR3 was defined as the stretch from the second conserved V-encoded cysteine up to the conserved J-encoded phenylalanine. The earlier analysis of 587 of the donors excluded sequences that lacked an unambiguous match to a single V gene segment. In an earlier analysis of 587 of the donors, V segments were called functional above 56.7% productive rearrangements and were called segregating when the between-donor standard deviation exceeded 5%. A statistical classification framework was built for diagnosing cytomegalovirus status from the catalog of TCR beta chain sequences. V and J gene assignment, in a later analysis, came from comparing TCR nucleotide sequences with IMGT/GENE-DB human TR gene sequences. In a later analysis, CDR3 sequences and most-parsimonious VDJ recombination scenarios were assigned using the TCRdist pipeline. In a later analysis, every TCR beta chain was defined by the combination of its CDR3 amino acid sequence and its V-gene family, and reads without a unique V-gene family were dropped. As a way to deal with suspected cross-contamination and a sequencing artifact, a later analysis dropped 450 to 600 nucleotide sequences that were highly shared and had low generation probability. In a later analysis, a clonal expansion index for each public chain was calculated from normalized within-repertoire ranks of inferred template counts. Generation probabilities in a later analysis came from a VDJ recombination model fitted to out-of-frame rearrangements, and those results were checked against IGoR. Hypergeometric tests were used in a later analysis to score TCR-TCR, TCR-HLA and TCR-CMV co-occurrence, with a repertoire-size bias correction applied to the TCR pairs. In a later analysis, false discovery rates were estimated by permuting HLA or CMV assignments 20 times. In a later analysis, co-occurring TCRs were grouped using DBSCAN, with TCRdist sequence similarity added in when clustering inside HLA-allele-positive subsets. For co-occurrence clustering, repertoires with fewer than 30,000 or more than 120,000 public chains were excluded, along with five or six repertoires with anomalous nucleotide sharing. In TCRdb, the immuneACCESS table is reduced to in-frame sequences with V and J assigned. These tables do not hold every clone; where another copy was compared, an unresolved V gene accounts for under half, and the others remain unexplained. Clone size and V and J calls were adopted from that table, with D and trimming inferred from the DNA. The sample contains over 150,000 clones, around 75% of them found a single time. The ten largest account for over 1.3% of the sample.

The cohort consisted of 600 or so healthy bone marrow donors. Cohort members were all nominally healthy when sampled, although unrecorded immune exposures were likely present. The donor tested CMV seronegative, placing the donor among the 350 to 400 seronegative members of the cohort. Each donor provided a peripheral blood sample, and peripheral blood mononuclear cells were used for TCR beta sequencing. The Qiagen DNeasy Blood Extraction Kit was used to extract genomic DNA from the blood cell samples. Sequencing input: PBMCs. The receptor was derived from a man between 18 and 35 years old in good health and CMV-seronegative. This sequence uses TRBV19 and TRBJ2-3; the D gene assignment is ambiguous. The CDR3 sequence is CASSIVGSTDTQYF. The DNA reads TGTGCCAGTAGTATAGTCGGGAGCACAGATACGCAGTATTTT.